This is a list of T cell receptor beta chains from one sample in a study of yellow fever vaccine responses in identical twins. TCRdb called the RT-PCR reads again in MiXCR, with one record for every CDR3 protein. The sample carries several thousand distinct CDR3 sequences, approximately 86% recorded once. The sequences come from T cells from blood (PBMCs), unsorted or a sorted subset (not recorded which), collected before or after yellow fever vaccination (not recorded which). Receptors originate from a woman aged 18 to 35 who received the yellow fever vaccine. Each CDR3 is given with its conserved first and last residue.

v_call	j_call	cdr3_aa
TRBV29-1	TRBJ2-7	CSVGTSYEQYF
TRBV18	TRBJ1-5	CASSPGTGNQPQHF
TRBV2	TRBJ2-5	CAGTGGVETQYF
TRBV14	TRBJ2-3	CASSHLGLAGDADTQYF
TRBV7-3	TRBJ2-7	CASSLPGQGNEQYF
TRBV6-5	TRBJ1-1	CASSYTQGTTEAFF
TRBV19	TRBJ1-5	CASRLEGSNQPQHF
TRBV2	TRBJ2-1	CASRSEAYNEQFF
TRBV11-3	TRBJ2-1	CASSLKAGINEQFF
TRBV11-3	TRBJ2-1	CASSLLVAVPSNEQFF
TRBV11-1	TRBJ1-1	CASSSRTGGTEAFF
TRBV29-1	TRBJ2-2	CSVEEFTGELFF
TRBV7-2	TRBJ2-7	CASSLASSGLYEQYF
TRBV29-1	TRBJ1-5	CSVAPGSNQPQHF
TRBV5-4	TRBJ2-5	CASSLGVGTETQYF
TRBV11-2	TRBJ2-7	CASSSHGTRDEQYF
TRBV4-1	TRBJ1-1	CASSQDPVTGSTEAFF
TRBV14	TRBJ2-1	CASSQSGVYNEQFF
TRBV14	TRBJ1-1	CASSPQGRTEAFF
TRBV23-1	TRBJ2-5	CASSQSWGHQETQYF
TRBV5-1	TRBJ2-1	CASSPDRNNEQFF
TRBV7-2	TRBJ2-7	CASSLAPSAAYEQYF
TRBV11-3	TRBJ2-7	CASSLFGTATYEQYF
TRBV20-1	TRBJ2-3	CSARLQGANTQYF